This T cell receptor beta chain stems from a study of blood T cells in healthy people across ages. Study-wide findings and caveats: Unsorted PBMC input precluded a conclusive naive versus antigen-experienced comparison. Both higher diversity and more naive CD4+ cells marked long-lived donors when set against aged donors. Across the age range, TCR beta diversity per million T cells fell in a roughly linear way. Expanded clonotype shifts may have been confounded, as the donors had an unknown CMV status.

Together with a sample-barcoded 5' primer, a J-beta primer mix was included in a second PCR lasting roughly 6 to 12 cycles. In TCRdb, the 5' RACE reads were re-called with MiXCR into one record per CDR3 protein. This table has approximately 1.5 million distinct CDR3 sequences, less than 45% appearing once. Trimming at V came to 3 bases and at J to 5 bases, leaving 14 bases not matched to a gene. The CDR3 runs to 17 residues. Germline V CDR1 and CDR2: LGHDT, YNNKEL (reference sequence). This clonotype was seen a few times. What it binds is not known. The specimen sequenced was blood. The rearrangement links TRBV3-1 to TRBJ1-1; the match to TRBD1 covers 8 bases. The TCR sequence derives from a woman aged 18-29 years in good health. DNA of the CDR3: TGTGCCAGCAGCCACCCCATTAGCAGGGGGCTGAGGACTGAAGCTTTCTTT. This translates into CASSHPISRGLRTEAFF.